The sequence of this T cell receptor beta chain was determined in a study of T cell repertoires in cytomegalovirus infection. CDR1 and CDR2 (germline): MGHDK, SYGVNS. The CDR3 spans 13 residues. V was cut by 1 base and J by 2 bases, with 6 bases left in between. TCRdb reprocessed the reads with MiXCR, giving one entry per CDR3 protein. Here the sample spans about 310,000 distinct CDR3 sequences, roughly a sixth being singletons. The receptor was isolated from a human donor in good health (CMV status not recorded). Some clones in this sample may be carry-over from other donors' samples. This chain uses TRBV25-1 with TRBJ2-7; D is possibly TRBD2 (6 bases). Sequenced sample: PBMCs. CDR3 region: CASSEWGAYEQYF. The CDR3 bases are TGTGCCAGCAGTGAATGGGGGGCCTACGAGCAGTACTTC.